Each of the 9 T cell receptor beta chains below was sequenced from the same sample in a study of CD8 T cells in ankylosing spondylitis. TCRdb redid the calling of the 5' RACE reads with MiXCR, one entry per CDR3 protein. Of around 130,000 distinct CDR3 sequences listed, roughly 13% are singletons. Source material: blood, either unsorted or a sorted T cell fraction (not recorded which). These receptors came from a female donor with ankylosing spondylitis or in good health (not recorded which).

J is TRBJ1-1 and V is TRBV7-9; D uncertain. V was trimmed by 1 base and J by 1 base, leaving 13 bases between them. The CDR3 loop spans 16 amino acids. Looked up from germline, CDR1 is SEHNR and CDR2 is FQNEAQ (reference sequence). CDR3 nucleotides: TGTGCCAGCAGCTTAGGGACCGGGGTCCCGAACACTGAAGCTTTCTTT. Encoded protein: CASSLGTGVPNTEAFF.

This clonotype was seen ten or more times. The rearrangement links TRBV5-1 to TRBJ2-5; unclear D gene. V lost 3 bases and J lost 2, with 11 bases in between. The germline CDR1 and CDR2 sequences are SGHRS and YFSETQ. This CDR3 spans 14 amino acids. The CDR3 loop is CASSSTDGQETQYF. Written as DNA, the CDR3 is TGCGCCAGCAGCTCGACGGATGGACAAGAGACCCAGTACTTC.

This clonotype was seen a single time. With a much larger clone just one base away, this may be a read error. Since the CDR3 does not end with the conserved phenylalanine or tryptophan, this likely comes from a read error. The chain links TRBV12-3 or TRBV12-4 to TRBJ2-7; tentatively, D is TRBD2 (6 bases). V lost 4 bases and J 4 bases, leaving 11 bases between the germline ends. This CDR3 spans 13 amino acids. In DNA, the CDR3 is TGTGCCAGCAGTTCAGTAGCGGTATACGAGCAGTACTTA. Translating gives CASSSVAVYEQYL.

In the case of this clonotype: Being one base from a much bigger clone, this may be a read error. The rearrangement joins TRBV7-2 to TRBJ2-1; 8 nucleotides line up with TRBD2. Per germline, CDR1 SGHTA and CDR2 FQGNSA. The length of the CDR3 is 16 residues. The CDR3 loop is CASSLSIGGAEDEQLF. For the CDR3, the DNA is TGTGCCAGCAGCCTGAGTATCGGGGGGGCCGAAGATGAGCAGCTCTTC.

Many counts were recorded for this clonotype. The V call is TRBV29-1, the J call TRBJ2-5; no definite D call. The CDR3 sequence is 11 residues long. Germline V CDR1 and CDR2: SQVTM, ANQGSEA. Trimming took 5 bases from V and 2 from J, leaving 6 bases between them. The CDR3 spells CSVLWQETQYF. The CDR3 region has the DNA TGCAGCGTTCTGTGGCAAGAGACCCAGTACTTC.

This clonotype came up many times. The rearrangement links TRBV6-5 to TRBJ1-1, with D perhaps TRBD1 (6 bases). Trimming shortened V by 5 bases and J by 0 bases, and 10 bases separated the two germline ends. The CDR3 has 14 residues. Germline V gene sequence: CDR1 MNHEY, CDR2 SVGAGI. The CDR3 DNA reads as TGTGCCAGCAGTCTACAGGGTCTGAACACTGAAGCTTTCTTT. Its translation: CASSLQGLNTEAFF.

This clonotype came up a few times. The rearrangement uses TRBV7-2 and TRBJ2-7; 7 nucleotides align to TRBD1. The CDR3 contains 13 residues. Germline V gene data show CDR1 as SGHTA and CDR2 as FQGNSA. Germline trimming cut 5 bases from V and 4 bases from J; bases unmatched to any gene: 5. CDR3 nucleotide sequence: TGTGCCAGCAGCCTGGGACAGCAATACGAGCAGTACTTC. As protein: CASSLGQQYEQYF.

This clonotype was seen repeatedly, ten times or more. The J gene is TRBJ2-7, the V gene TRBV20-1; no clear D gene. The CDR3 is made up of 13 amino acids. The germline V and J ends were trimmed by 1 base and 2 bases, with 9 bases remaining between them. Germline V gene sequence: CDR1 DFQATT, CDR2 SNEGSKA (reference sequence). CDR3 DNA: TGCAGTGCTAGAGTGCGGTCGACCTACGAGCAGTACTTC. It specifies CSARVRSTYEQYF.

This clonotype was observed many times. This sequence joins TRBV20-1 and TRBJ2-7, with 8 bases fitting TRBD1. Germline lookup yields CDR1 DFQATT and CDR2 SNEGSKA (reference sequence). The length of the CDR3 is 13 residues. V was clipped by 6 bases and J by 7 bases; unmatched bases: 11. In DNA form, the CDR3 reads TGCAGTGCCCCTCTGGACAGGGCAGGGGAGCAGTACTTC. This codes for CSAPLDRAGEQYF.